The clone carrying this T cell receptor beta chain was seen only a few times. The sample comes from a study of blood T cells in healthy people across ages. A second roughly 7 to 11 cycle PCR used barcoded and J-beta primers. MiXCR, run by TCRdb on the 5' RACE reads, gives a single entry per CDR3 protein. Found here are over a million distinct CDR3 sequences, around 25% of them singletons; the top ten hold around 0.75%. CDR1 and CDR2 (germline): SGHTA, FQGNSA. V dropped 5 bases and J dropped 11 bases, with 1 base sitting between them. The CDR3 runs to 9 residues. These same data were also listed under a study on T cells of mothers and their children.

The sample taken for sequencing was blood. The receptor's source is a girl aged 2 to 9 in good health. This sequence joins TRBV7-2 and TRBJ1-6, with unresolved D. The CDR3 nucleotides read TGTGCCAGCAGCCCACCCCTCCACTTT. It specifies CASSPPLHF.